This T cell receptor (beta chain) was retrieved from a study of identical twins. The study, taken as a whole, reports: In cord blood, abundant beta clonotypes had fewer insertions; memory showed no trend.

Carrying unique molecular identifiers, the cDNA also gained a universal primer site through template switching. Via MiXCR, TCRdb re-called the 5' RACE reads, giving one row per CDR3 protein. This sample carries 350,000 or so distinct CDR3 sequences, 12% of them seen once, and the ten largest clones take roughly 7.8%. Regarding this clonotype: Its specificity is not known.

V was pared by 4 bases and J by 15 bases, with 7 bases of the junction left unmatched. The CDR3 loop spans 12 amino acids. The same specimen was also included in a second study, on yellow fever vaccine responses in identical twins.

Sequenced material: CD8+ T cells sorted from blood. The sequence derives from a woman aged 18-29 years in good health. The rearrangement links TRBV12-3 or TRBV12-4 to TRBJ1-4, with 8 bases that match TRBD1. The CDR3 loop is CASSSPGQALFF. DNA of the CDR3: TGTGCCAGCAGTTCCCCGGGACAGGCTTTGTTTTTT.